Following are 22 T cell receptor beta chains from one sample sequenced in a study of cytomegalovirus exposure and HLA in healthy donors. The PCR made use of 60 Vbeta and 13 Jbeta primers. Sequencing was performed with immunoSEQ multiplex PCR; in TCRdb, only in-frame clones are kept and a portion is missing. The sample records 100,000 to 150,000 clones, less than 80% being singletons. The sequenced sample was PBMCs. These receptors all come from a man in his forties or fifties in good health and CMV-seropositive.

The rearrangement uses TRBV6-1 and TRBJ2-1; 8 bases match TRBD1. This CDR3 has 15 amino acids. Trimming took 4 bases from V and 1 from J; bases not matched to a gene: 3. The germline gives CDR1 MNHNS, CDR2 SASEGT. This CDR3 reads CASSVTGGSYNEQFF. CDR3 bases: TGTGCCAGCAGTGTTACAGGGGGATCCTACAATGAGCAGTTCTTC.

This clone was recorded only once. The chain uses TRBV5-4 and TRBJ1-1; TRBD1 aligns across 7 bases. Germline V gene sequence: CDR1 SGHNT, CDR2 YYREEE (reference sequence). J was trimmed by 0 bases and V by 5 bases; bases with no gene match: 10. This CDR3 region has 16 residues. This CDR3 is CASRPGTAIMNTEAFF. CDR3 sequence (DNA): TGTGCCAGCAGACCCGGGACAGCAATCATGAACACTGAAGCTTTCTTT.

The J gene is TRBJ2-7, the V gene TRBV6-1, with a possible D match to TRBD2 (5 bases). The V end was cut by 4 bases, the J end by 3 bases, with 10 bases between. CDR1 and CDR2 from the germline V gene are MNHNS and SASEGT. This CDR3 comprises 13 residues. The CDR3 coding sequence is TGTGCCAGCAGTGGAGGAACTAGCTACGAGCAGTACTTC. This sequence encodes CASSGGTSYEQYF.

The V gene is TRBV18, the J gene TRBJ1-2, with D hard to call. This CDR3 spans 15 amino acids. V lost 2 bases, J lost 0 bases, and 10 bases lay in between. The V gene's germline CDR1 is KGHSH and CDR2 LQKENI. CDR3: CASSPDVAPNYGYTF. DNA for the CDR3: TGTGCCAGCTCACCAGATGTGGCCCCTAACTATGGCTACACCTTC.

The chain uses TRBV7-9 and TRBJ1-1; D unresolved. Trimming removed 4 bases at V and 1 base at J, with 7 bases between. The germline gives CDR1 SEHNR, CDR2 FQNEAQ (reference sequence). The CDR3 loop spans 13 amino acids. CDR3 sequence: CASSSTRNTEAFF. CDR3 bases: TGTGCCAGCAGCTCCACAAGGAACACTGAAGCTTTCTTT.

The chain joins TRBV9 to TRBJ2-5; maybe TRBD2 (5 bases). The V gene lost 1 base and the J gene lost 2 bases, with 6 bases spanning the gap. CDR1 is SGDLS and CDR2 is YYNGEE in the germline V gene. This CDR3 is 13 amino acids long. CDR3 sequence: CASSVSGQETQYF. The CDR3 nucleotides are TGTGCCAGCAGCGTATCGGGGCAAGAGACCCAGTACTTC.

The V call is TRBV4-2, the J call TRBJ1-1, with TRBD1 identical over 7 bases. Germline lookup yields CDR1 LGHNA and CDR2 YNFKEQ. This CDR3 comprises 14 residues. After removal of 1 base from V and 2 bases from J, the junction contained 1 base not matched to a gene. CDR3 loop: CASSQGQGNTEAFF. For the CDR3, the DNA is TGTGCCAGCAGCCAAGGACAGGGCAACACTGAAGCTTTCTTT.

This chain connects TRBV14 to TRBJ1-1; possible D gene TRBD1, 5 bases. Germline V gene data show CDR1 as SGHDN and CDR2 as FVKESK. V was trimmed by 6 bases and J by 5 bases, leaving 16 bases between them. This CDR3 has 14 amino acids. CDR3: CASRKTGGETEAFF. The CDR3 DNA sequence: TGTGCCAGCAGGAAGACCGGGGGGGAAACTGAAGCTTTCTTT.

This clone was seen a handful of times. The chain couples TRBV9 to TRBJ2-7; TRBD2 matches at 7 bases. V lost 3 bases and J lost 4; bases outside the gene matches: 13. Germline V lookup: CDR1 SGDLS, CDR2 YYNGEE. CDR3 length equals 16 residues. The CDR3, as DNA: TGTGCCAGCAGCGAACCGAGTCCCCGGGGGGAATACGAGCAGTACTTC. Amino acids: CASSEPSPRGEYEQYF. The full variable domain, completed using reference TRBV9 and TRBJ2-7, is DSGVTQTPKHLITATGQRVTLRCSPRSGDLSVYWYQQSLDQGLQFLIQYYNGEERAKGNILERFSAQQFPDLHSELNLSSLELGDSALYFCASSEPSPRGEYEQYFGPGTRLTVT.

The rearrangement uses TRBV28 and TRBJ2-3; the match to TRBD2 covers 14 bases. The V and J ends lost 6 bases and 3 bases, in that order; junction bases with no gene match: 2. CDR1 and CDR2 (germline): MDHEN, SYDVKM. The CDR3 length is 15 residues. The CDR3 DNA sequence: TGTGCCAGCAGCCGACTAGCGGGAGGGACAGATACGCAGTATTTT. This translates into CASSRLAGGTDTQYF.

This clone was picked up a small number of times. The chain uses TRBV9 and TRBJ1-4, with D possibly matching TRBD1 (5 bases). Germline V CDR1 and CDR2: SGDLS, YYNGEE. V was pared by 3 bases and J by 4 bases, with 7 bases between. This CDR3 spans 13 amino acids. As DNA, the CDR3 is TGTGCCAGCAGCGACAGGCGTAATGAAAAACTGTTTTTT. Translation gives CASSDRRNEKLFF. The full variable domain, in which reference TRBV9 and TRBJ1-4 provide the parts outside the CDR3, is DSGVTQTPKHLITATGQRVTLRCSPRSGDLSVYWYQQSLDQGLQFLIQYYNGEERAKGNILERFSAQQFPDLHSELNLSSLELGDSALYFCASSDRRNEKLFFGSGTQLSVL.

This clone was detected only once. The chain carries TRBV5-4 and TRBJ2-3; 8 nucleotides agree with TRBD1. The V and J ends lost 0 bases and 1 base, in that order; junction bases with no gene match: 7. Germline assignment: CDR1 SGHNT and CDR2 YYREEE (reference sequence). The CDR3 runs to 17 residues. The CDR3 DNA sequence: TGTGCCAGCAGCTTGGGGGGACAGGTGACCCGCACAGATACGCAGTATTTT. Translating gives CASSLGGQVTRTDTQYF. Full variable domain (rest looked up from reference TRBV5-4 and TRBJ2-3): ETGVTQSPTHLIKTRGQQVTLRCSSQSGHNTVSWYQQALGQGPQFIFQYYREEENGRGNFPPRFSGLQFPNYSSELNVNALELDDSALYLCASSLGGQVTRTDTQYFGPGTRLTVL.

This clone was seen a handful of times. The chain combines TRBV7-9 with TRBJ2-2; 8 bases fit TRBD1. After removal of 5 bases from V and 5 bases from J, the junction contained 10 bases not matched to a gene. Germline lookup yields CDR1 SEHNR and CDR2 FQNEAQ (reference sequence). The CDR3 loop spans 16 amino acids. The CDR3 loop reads CASSPRTGQGTGELFF. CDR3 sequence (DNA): TGTGCCAGCAGCCCCAGGACAGGGCAGGGAACCGGGGAGCTGTTTTTT.

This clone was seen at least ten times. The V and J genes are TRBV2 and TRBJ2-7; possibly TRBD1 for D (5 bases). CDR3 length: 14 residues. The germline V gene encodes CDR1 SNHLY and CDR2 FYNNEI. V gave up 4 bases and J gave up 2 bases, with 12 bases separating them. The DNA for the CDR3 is TGTGCCAGCAGTGTCTCGGACACAACCTACGAGCAGTACTTC. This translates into CASSVSDTTYEQYF.

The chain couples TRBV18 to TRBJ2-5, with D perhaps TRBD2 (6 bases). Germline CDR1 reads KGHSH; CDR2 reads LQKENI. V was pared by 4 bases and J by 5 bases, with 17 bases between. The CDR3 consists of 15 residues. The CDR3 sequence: CASSLGPGVGETQYF. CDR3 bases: TGTGCCAGCTCACTAGGTCCGGGGGTTGGCGAGACCCAGTACTTC.

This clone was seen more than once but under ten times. The CDR3 DNA sequence: TGTGCCAGCAGTCGACAGGGGTACGAGCAGTACTTC. Translating gives CASSRQGYEQYF. This chain connects TRBV2 to TRBJ2-7; the match to TRBD1 covers 8 bases. Losses at the gene ends were 5 bases for V and 4 bases for J; bases not matched to a gene: 1. CDR3 length: 12 amino acids. Germline lookup yields CDR1 SNHLY and CDR2 FYNNEI.

CDR3 DNA: TGTGCCAGCACCCGAAAGCGAGGGAACACTGAAGCTTTCTTT. As protein: CASTRKRGNTEAFF. The genes are TRBV6-5 and TRBJ1-1; no firm D call. The CDR3 consists of 14 residues. Looked up from germline, CDR1 is MNHEY and CDR2 is SVGAGI. V was cut by 7 bases and J by 1 base, with 13 bases left in between.

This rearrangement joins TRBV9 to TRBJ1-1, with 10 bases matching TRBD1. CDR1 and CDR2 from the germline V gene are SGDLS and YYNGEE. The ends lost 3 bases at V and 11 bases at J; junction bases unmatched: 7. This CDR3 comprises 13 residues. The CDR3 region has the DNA TGTGCCAGCAGCGCCTCCGGGACAGGGGTGGCTTTCTTT. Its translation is CASSASGTGVAFF.

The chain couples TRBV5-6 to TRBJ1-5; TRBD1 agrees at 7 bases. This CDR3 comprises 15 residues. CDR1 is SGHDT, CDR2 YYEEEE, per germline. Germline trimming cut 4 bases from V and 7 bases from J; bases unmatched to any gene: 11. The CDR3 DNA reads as TGTGCCAGCAGCCGAAGGACAGGCCCAAGGCAGCCCCAGCATTTT. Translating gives CASSRRTGPRQPQHF. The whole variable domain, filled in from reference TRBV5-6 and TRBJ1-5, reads DAGVTQSPTHLIKTRGQQVTLRCSPKSGHDTVSWYQQALGQGPQFIFQYYEEEERQRGNFPDRFSGHQFPNYSSELNVNALLLGDSALYLCASSRRTGPRQPQHFGDGTRLSIL.

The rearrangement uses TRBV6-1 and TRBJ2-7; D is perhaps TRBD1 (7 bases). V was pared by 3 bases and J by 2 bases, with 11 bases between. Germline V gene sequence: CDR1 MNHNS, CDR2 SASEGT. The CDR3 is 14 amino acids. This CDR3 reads CASSDRGATYEQYF. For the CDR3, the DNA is TGTGCCAGCAGTGACAGGGGGGCCACCTACGAGCAGTACTTC.

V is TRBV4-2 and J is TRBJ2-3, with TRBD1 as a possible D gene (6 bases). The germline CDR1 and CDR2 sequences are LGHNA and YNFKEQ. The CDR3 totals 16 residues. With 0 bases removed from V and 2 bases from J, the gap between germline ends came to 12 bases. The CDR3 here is CASSQESGTNTDTQYF. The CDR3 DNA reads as TGTGCCAGCAGCCAAGAGTCCGGGACAAACACAGATACGCAGTATTTT.

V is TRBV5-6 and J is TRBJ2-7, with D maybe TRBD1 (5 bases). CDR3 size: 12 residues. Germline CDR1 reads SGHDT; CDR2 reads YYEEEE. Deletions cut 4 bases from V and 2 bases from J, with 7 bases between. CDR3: CASSAGTYEQYF. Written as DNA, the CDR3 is TGTGCCAGCAGCGCAGGGACCTACGAGCAGTACTTC.